The 19 T cell receptor beta chains presented below share a single source sample, sequenced in a study of CD8+CD57+ T cells in acquired aplastic anemia. Genomic DNA templated the TCR beta VDJ and CDR3 profiling. TCRdb reprocessed the reads via MiXCR and lists one record per CDR3 protein. Among under 500,000 distinct CDR3 sequences listed, less than 35% were seen once. Patients who underwent sequencing had shown CD8+CD57+ cell expansion by flow cytometry. Sequenced: sorted CD4+, CD8+, or CD8+CD57+ T cells (not recorded which) from PBMCs. The receptors were gathered from a human donor with aplastic anemia.

In DNA, the CDR3 is TGCAGCGTTGCTAGCGGGAGGGCCGTTGAGACCCAGTACTTC. Amino acid sequence: CSVASGRAVETQYF. This rearrangement joins TRBV29-1 to TRBJ2-5; 12 nucleotides match TRBD2. This CDR3 region has 14 residues. Trimming at V came to 4 bases and at J to 5 bases, leaving 5 bases not matched to a gene. Germline V gives CDR1 SQVTM, CDR2 ANQGSEA.

A word on this clonotype: A much bigger clone sits one base away, suggesting this may be a read error. The chain couples TRBV20-1 to TRBJ2-7; possible D gene TRBD1, 6 bases. Germline CDR1 is DFQATT and CDR2 is SNEGSKA (reference sequence). Trimming left V 5 bases short and J 5 bases short, with 16 bases between. The CDR3 runs to 13 residues. The CDR3 loop reads CSARQAGSHEQYF. CDR3 bases: TGCAGTGCTCGACAGGCCGGTTCCCACGAGCAGTACTTC.

This clonotype was counted at least ten times. This rearrangement joins TRBV24-1 to TRBJ2-5, with D hard to call. Germline values: CDR1 KGHDR, CDR2 SFDVKD. The CDR3 is made up of 15 amino acids. V was pared by 4 bases and J by 4 bases, with 15 bases between. The DNA of the CDR3 is TGTGCCACCAGTGACCCTGACGGACCCGGAGAGACCCAGTACTTC. Encoded protein: CATSDPDGPGETQYF.

This clonotype was found a few times. The chain links TRBV7-6 to TRBJ2-1, with D perhaps matching TRBD1 (6 bases). Trimming stripped 3 bases from V and 0 bases from J, with 18 bases between. CDR1 is SGHVS and CDR2 is FNYEAQ in the germline V gene. The CDR3 spans 18 residues. Here the CDR3 reads CASSLAHGGLSSYNEQFF. The CDR3 DNA reads as TGTGCCAGCAGCTTGGCCCATGGGGGCCTGAGCTCCTACAATGAGCAGTTCTTC.

The chain uses TRBV5-1 and TRBJ1-3, with 9 bases fitting TRBD1. Germline loops: CDR1 SGHRS, CDR2 YFSETQ. The CDR3 consists of 17 residues. V trimming: 0 bases; J trimming: 3 bases; junction bases outside the gene matches: 7. The DNA of the CDR3 is TGCGCCAGCAGCTTGGGGACAGGGGTCTCTGATGGAAACACCATATATTTT. It specifies CASSLGTGVSDGNTIYF.

This clonotype has more than one count but fewer than ten. One end of the junction does not line up with germline, which may come from a read error. The genes are TRBV20-1 and TRBJ2-2, with TRBD1 matching over 8 bases. The germline V gene encodes CDR1 DFQATT and CDR2 SNEGSKA (reference sequence). The CDR3 loop spans 15 amino acids. CDR3 coding DNA: TGCAGTGCGCCCGACAGGGGCCCGAACACCGGGGGGCTGTTTTTT. Its translation is CSAPDRGPNTGGLFF.

The V call is TRBV20-1, the J call TRBJ1-3; D may be TRBD1 (5 bases). V was trimmed by 2 bases and J by 0 bases, leaving 17 bases between them. The CDR3 extends over 17 amino acids. In germline, CDR1 is DFQATT, CDR2 SNEGSKA (reference sequence). The CDR3 region is CSARPPGPPSSGNTIYF. The CDR3 DNA reads TGCAGTGCTAGACCCCCGGGACCGCCGAGCTCTGGAAACACCATATATTTT.

There are a few counts of this clonotype. This rearrangement joins TRBV11-2 to TRBJ1-1, with D unclear. From germline, CDR1 is SGHAT and CDR2 FQNNGV. With 8 bases removed from V and 6 bases from J, the gap between germline ends came to 13 bases. The CDR3 spans 12 residues. CDR3 sequence reads: CASSQAGPEAFF. The DNA for the CDR3 is TGTGCCAGCTCCCAAGCAGGCCCTGAAGCTTTCTTT.

The chain employs TRBV2 and TRBJ1-5, with D hard to call. This CDR3 is built from 13 residues. The V and J ends lost 7 bases and 3 bases respectively, with 10 bases between them. Germline V lookup: CDR1 SNHLY, CDR2 FYNNEI. In nucleotides, the CDR3 is TGTGCCAGCAAAGAGTCTAACAATCAGCCCCAGCATTTT. It encodes CASKESNNQPQHF.

This clonotype was found many times. This chain's CDR3 is CSAPSGNSYEQYF. CDR3 DNA sequence: TGCAGTGCCCCGAGCGGGAACTCCTACGAGCAGTACTTC. This rearrangement joins TRBV20-1 to TRBJ2-7, with 7 bases fitting TRBD2. Trimming took 6 bases from V and 0 from J; bases not matched to a gene: 5. Germline V gene sequence: CDR1 DFQATT, CDR2 SNEGSKA (reference sequence). This CDR3 contains 13 residues.

This clonotype was seen only once. A much larger clone lies a single base off, so this may be a read error. This chain's CDR3 is CSAPQGERDYGYTF. CDR3 sequence (DNA): TGCAGTGCACCCCAGGGGGAGAGGGACTATGGCTACACCTTC. The chain has TRBV20-1 and TRBJ1-2, with TRBD1 matching over 7 bases. Germline V gives CDR1 DFQATT, CDR2 SNEGSKA (reference sequence). This CDR3 region has 14 residues. Losses at the gene ends were 6 bases for V and 3 bases for J; bases not matched to a gene: 10.

This clonotype was seen ten or more times. The V call is TRBV2, the J call TRBJ2-7; no clear D. V lost 7 bases to trimming and J lost 4 bases, with 8 bases between them. The CDR3 length is 11 residues. The germline gives CDR1 SNHLY, CDR2 FYNNEI. This CDR3 reads CASIRAYEQYF. The CDR3 DNA sequence: TGTGCCAGCATCAGAGCATACGAGCAGTACTTC.

This clonotype was counted a few times. V is TRBV7-2 and J is TRBJ1-1, with a tentative D call TRBD1 (6 bases). CDR3 size: 17 residues. CDR1 SGHTA and CDR2 FQGNSA come from the germline V gene. V shed 0 bases and J shed 5 bases, with 19 bases lying between them. CDR3 protein: CASSLALRGALGTEAFF. CDR3 nucleotide sequence: TGTGCCAGCAGCTTAGCGCTGCGGGGGGCCTTGGGTACTGAAGCTTTCTTT.

Ten or more counts support this clonotype. The chain recombines TRBV2 with TRBJ1-1; tentatively, D is TRBD1 (6 bases). The CDR3 contains 14 residues. CDR1 and CDR2 (germline): SNHLY, FYNNEI. V was shortened by 1 base and J by 1 base, with 7 bases between the two germline ends. This chain's CDR3 is CASSEGTENTEAFF. The CDR3 DNA reads TGTGCCAGCAGTGAAGGGACAGAGAACACTGAAGCTTTCTTT.

This clonotype was recorded many times. V gene TRBV10-3 combines with J gene TRBJ2-1, with 13 nucleotides matching TRBD2. Germline CDR1 and CDR2: ENHRY and SYGVKD. The CDR3 loop spans 14 amino acids. V lost 10 bases, J lost 13 bases, and 13 bases stayed unmatched. Here the CDR3 DNA reads TGTGCCACTACCGGGACTAGCGGGAAATTAGAACAGTTCTTC. This encodes CATTGTSGKLEQFF.

This clonotype was counted ten times or more. The V call is TRBV2, the J call TRBJ1-3; the D gene is possibly TRBD1 (5 bases). The CDR3 has 14 amino acids. Per the germline V gene, CDR1 is SNHLY and CDR2 is FYNNEI. The germline V and J ends were trimmed by 6 bases and 4 bases, with 13 bases remaining between them. CDR3 region: CASSLAGTGNTIYF. The CDR3 nucleotides are TGTGCCAGCAGCTTAGCGGGGACCGGAAACACCATATATTTT.

Worth noting for this clonotype: Sequence at one end of the junction differs from germline and may be a read error. V is TRBV20-1 and J is TRBJ2-7; 7 positions match TRBD2. Germline V gives CDR1 DFQATT, CDR2 SNEGSKA (reference sequence). There are 14 residues in the CDR3. The CDR3 bases are TGCCGTGCTAGAGATCCGGGGGGAAGATACGAGCAGTACTTC. Its translation: CRARDPGGRYEQYF.

The J gene is TRBJ1-2, the V gene TRBV24-1; D is ambiguous. CDR3 length: 15 residues. The V and J ends lost 11 bases and 4 bases respectively, with 22 bases between them. CDR1 and CDR2 (germline): KGHDR, SFDVKD. The CDR3 DNA reads as TGTGCCAGCTCACCCCTAGACGGATACCTCTATGGCTACACCTTC. Translated, it gives CASSPLDGYLYGYTF.

This clonotype was counted many times. The chain links TRBV29-1 to TRBJ1-5, with 7 bases fitting TRBD1. V gave up 4 bases and J gave up 5 bases; unmatched junction bases: 5. Germline CDR1 and CDR2: SQVTM and ANQGSEA. The CDR3 is 13 residues long. DNA of the CDR3: TGCAGCGTTGGTAAGGGGGCGGATCAGCCCCAGCATTTT. Its translation: CSVGKGADQPQHF.